This T cell receptor (beta chain) was documented in a study of blood T cell repertoires in COVID-19. Background on the study: COVID-19 samples collected from the United States, Italy and Spain covered acute and convalescent phases. PBMCs, B-cell-depleted T cells, or T cells were the source of the cDNA or gDNA that made up the material.

Original handling: Counts of nucleated cells, estimated from reference gene primer amplification, were obtained. Produced via immunoSEQ multiplex PCR; TCRdb's table is partial and in-frame only. V and J calls and clone size follow that table, whereas D and trimming were derived from the DNA. The table lists more than 150,000 clones, 86% of them singletons. V lost 5 bases and J 15 bases, leaving 23 bases between the germline ends. This CDR3 contains 14 residues. Looked up from germline, CDR1 is MDHEN and CDR2 is SYDVKM. The chain recombines TRBV28 with TRBJ2-1; tentatively, D is TRBD2 (7 bases). Sequenced sample: peripheral blood. This clonotype originated in a man in his fifties or sixties with acute or convalescent COVID-19. The DNA of the CDR3 is TGTGCCAGCAGTAAGGAGGGGGGGATTCAGAGGCGGTTCTTC. This encodes CASSKEGGIQRRFF.